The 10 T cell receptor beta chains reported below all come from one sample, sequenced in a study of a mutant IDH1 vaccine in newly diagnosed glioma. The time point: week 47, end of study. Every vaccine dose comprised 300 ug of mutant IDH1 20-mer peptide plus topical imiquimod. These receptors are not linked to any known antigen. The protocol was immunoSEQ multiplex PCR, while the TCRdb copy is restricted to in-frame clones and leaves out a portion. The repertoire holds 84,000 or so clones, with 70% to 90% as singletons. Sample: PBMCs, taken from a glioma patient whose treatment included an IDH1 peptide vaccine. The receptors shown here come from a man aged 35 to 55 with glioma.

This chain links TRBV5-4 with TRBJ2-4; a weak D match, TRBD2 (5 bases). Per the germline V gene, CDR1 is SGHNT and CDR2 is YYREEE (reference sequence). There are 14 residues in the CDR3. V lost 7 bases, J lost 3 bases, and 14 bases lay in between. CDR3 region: CASAPGIDKNIQYF. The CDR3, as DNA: TGTGCCAGCGCGCCCGGGATTGACAAAAACATTCAGTACTTC.

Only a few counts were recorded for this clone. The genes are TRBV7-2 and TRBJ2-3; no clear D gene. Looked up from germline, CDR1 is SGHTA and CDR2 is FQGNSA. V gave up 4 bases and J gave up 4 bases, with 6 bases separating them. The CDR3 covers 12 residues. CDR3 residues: CASSSPADTQYF. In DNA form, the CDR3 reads TGTGCCAGCAGCTCCCCAGCAGATACGCAGTATTTT.

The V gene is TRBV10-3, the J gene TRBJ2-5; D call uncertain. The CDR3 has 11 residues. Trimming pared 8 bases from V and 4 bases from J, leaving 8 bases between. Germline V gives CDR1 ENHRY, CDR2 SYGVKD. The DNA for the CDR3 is TGTGCCATCGGCCTTGGAGAGACCCAGTACTTC. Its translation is CAIGLGETQYF.

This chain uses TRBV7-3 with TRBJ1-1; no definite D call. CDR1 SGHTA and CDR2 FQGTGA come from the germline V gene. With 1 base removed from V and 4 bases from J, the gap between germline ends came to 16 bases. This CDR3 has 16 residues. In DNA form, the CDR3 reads TGTGCCAGCAGCTTAATGGCCTGGGGTGTTGGCACTGAAGCTTTCTTT. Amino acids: CASSLMAWGVGTEAFF.

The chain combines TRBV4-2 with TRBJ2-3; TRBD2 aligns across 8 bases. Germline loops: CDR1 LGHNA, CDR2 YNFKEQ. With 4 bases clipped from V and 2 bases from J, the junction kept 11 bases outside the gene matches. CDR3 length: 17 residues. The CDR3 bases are TGTGCCAGCAGCCCCGGGGCGGGGGGACTCCTCACAGATACGCAGTATTTT. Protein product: CASSPGAGGLLTDTQYF.

This chain's CDR3 is CASSLSSGLVAFF. CDR3 nucleotide sequence: TGTGCCAGCAGTTTATCATCAGGGCTAGTAGCTTTCTTT. This chain uses TRBV27 with TRBJ1-1; D is possibly TRBD1 (5 bases). Trimming shortened V by 0 bases and J by 10 bases, and 12 bases separated the two germline ends. CDR1 is MNHEY and CDR2 is SMNVEV in the germline V gene (reference sequence). CDR3 size: 13 residues.

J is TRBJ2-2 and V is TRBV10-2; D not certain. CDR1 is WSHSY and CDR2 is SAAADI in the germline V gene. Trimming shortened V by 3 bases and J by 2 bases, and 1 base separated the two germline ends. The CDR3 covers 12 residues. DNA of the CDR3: TGCGCCAGCAGTGAAAACACCGGGGAGCTGTTTTTT. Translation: CASSENTGELFF.

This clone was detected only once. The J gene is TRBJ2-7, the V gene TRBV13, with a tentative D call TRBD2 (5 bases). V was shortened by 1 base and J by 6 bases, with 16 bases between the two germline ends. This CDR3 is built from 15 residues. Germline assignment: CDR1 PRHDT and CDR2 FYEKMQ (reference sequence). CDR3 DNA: TGTGCCAGCAGCTTAGTGTTCGGGGAGCGGTCCGAGCAGTACTTC. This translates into CASSLVFGERSEQYF. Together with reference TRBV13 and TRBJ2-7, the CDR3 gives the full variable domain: AAGVIQSPRHLIKEKRETATLKCYPIPRHDTVYWYQQGPGQDPQFLISFYEKMQSDKGSIPDRFSAQQFSDYHSELNMSSLELGDSALYFCASSLVFGERSEQYFGPGTRLTVT.

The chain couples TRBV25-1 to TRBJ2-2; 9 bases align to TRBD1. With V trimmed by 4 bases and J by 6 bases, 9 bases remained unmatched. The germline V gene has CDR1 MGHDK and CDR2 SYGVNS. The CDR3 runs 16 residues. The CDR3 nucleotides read TGTGCCAGCAGTGCTAGGACAGGGGTTAGGGCCGGGGAGCTGTTTTTT. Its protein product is CASSARTGVRAGELFF.

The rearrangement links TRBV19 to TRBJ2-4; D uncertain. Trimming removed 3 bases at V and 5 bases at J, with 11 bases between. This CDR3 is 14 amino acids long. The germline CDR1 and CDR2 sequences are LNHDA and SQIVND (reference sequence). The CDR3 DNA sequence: TGTGCCAGTAGTATCCGGACCGGCCAAAACATTCAGTACTTC. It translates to CASSIRTGQNIQYF.